This T cell receptor beta chain was obtained from a study of early T cells in non-severe SARS-CoV-2 infection. Study-wide context: Investigators sequenced bulk RNA drawn from unsorted whole blood, and chains remained unpaired.

Points from the study as a whole: VDJdb-based matching was biased toward anti-spike CD8 responses and missed private and CD4 specificities.

As part of library construction, unique molecular identifiers were attached to individual cDNA molecules. TCRdb itself ran the 5' RACE reads through MiXCR, one entry per CDR3 protein. Here the sample spans tens of thousands of distinct CDR3 sequences, roughly an eighth being singletons. This clonotype has only a few counts. Its antigen is as yet unknown. Germline V gene lookup returns CDR1 MDHEN and CDR2 SYDVKM. Trimming shortened V by 0 bases and J by 3 bases, and 8 bases separated the two germline ends. This CDR3 spans 14 amino acids. Sequencing was performed on whole blood. The receptor was derived from an adult who was a healthcare worker with PCR-confirmed SARS-CoV-2 infection or an uninfected control (not recorded which). The rearrangement links TRBV28 to TRBJ1-2, with D possibly TRBD1 on 5 matching bases. This CDR3 is CASSLWGVDYGYTF. CDR3 coding DNA: TGTGCCAGCAGTTTATGGGGGGTGGACTATGGCTACACCTTC.